This TCR beta chain was recovered during a study of T cells after yellow fever vaccination. The study, taken as a whole, reports: Peak timing came faster in the weaker secondary response, day 5 versus 15.

Concerning this clonotype itself: Its antigen is currently unknown.

One entry per CDR3 protein, called by TCRdb with MiXCR from the 5' RACE reads. The data show 180,000 or so distinct CDR3 sequences, approximately 10% seen once. V was pared by 4 bases and J by 4 bases, with 7 bases between. CDR1 SGHTA and CDR2 FQGNSA come from the germline V gene. This CDR3 region has 12 residues. The source is a man aged 18 to 35 who received the YFV17D yellow fever vaccine. Sample: CD8+ T cells sorted from PBMCs, taken 15 days after the yellow fever booster vaccination. The chain is built from TRBV7-2 and TRBJ1-2; D ambiguous. The CDR3 loop is CASSSSGYGYTF. The CDR3 DNA is TGTGCCAGCAGCTCGTCGGGCTATGGCTACACCTTC.